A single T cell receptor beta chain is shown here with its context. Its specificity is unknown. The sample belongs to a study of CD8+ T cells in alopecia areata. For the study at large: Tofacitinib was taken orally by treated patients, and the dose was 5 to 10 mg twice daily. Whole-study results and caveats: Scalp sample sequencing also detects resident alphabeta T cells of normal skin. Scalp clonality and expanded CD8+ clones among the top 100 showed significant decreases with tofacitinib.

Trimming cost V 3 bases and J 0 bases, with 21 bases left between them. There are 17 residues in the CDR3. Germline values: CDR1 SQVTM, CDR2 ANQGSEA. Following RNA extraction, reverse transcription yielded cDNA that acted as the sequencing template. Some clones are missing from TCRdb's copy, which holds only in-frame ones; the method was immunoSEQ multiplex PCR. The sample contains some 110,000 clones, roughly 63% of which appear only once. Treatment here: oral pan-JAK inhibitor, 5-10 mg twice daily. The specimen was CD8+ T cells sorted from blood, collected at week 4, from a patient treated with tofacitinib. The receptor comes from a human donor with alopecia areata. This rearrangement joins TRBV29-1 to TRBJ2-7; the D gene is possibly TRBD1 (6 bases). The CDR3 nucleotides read TGCAGCGTTGAGGCCGACAGGCATGAGTTGAGCTCCTACGAGCAGTACTTC. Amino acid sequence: CSVEADRHELSSYEQYF.